The 4 T cell receptor beta chains given below trace back to one sample, sequenced in a study of T cells after posttransplantation cyclophosphamide. Generated by immunoSEQ multiplex PCR, the TCRdb table keeps only in-frame clones and is missing some. In the table there are tens of thousands of clones, roughly nine tenths of which are singletons. The material sequenced was PBMCs. The receptor source for this set is a woman aged 45-59 years in good health and a related stem cell transplant donor.

The gene calls are TRBV28 and TRBJ1-3; 7 nucleotides agree with TRBD1. CDR1 is MDHEN, CDR2 SYDVKM, per germline. The V and J ends lost 3 bases and 2 bases, in that order; junction bases with no gene match: 7. There are 16 residues in the CDR3. CDR3 protein: CASSFQGVVAGNTIYF. The CDR3 DNA follows: TGTGCCAGCAGTTTCCAGGGGGTGGTAGCTGGAAACACCATATATTTT.

The chain combines TRBV9 with TRBJ2-7; tentatively, D is TRBD2 (5 bases). There are 14 residues in the CDR3. V lost 4 bases, J lost 2 bases, and 13 bases lay in between. Germline CDR1 reads SGDLS; CDR2 reads YYNGEE. The CDR3 DNA reads as TGTGCCAGCAGCCCCGCGGGCGGTGCCTACGAGCAGTACTTC. Its translation: CASSPAGGAYEQYF.

The chain links TRBV27 to TRBJ1-2, with D possibly being TRBD1 (5 bases). V lost 2 bases, J lost 4 bases, and 17 bases lay in between. The CDR3 has 16 amino acids. Per germline, CDR1 MNHEY and CDR2 SMNVEV (reference sequence). The CDR3 loop is CASSLAGTELGYGYTF. CDR3 bases: TGTGCCAGCAGTTTAGCCGGGACTGAGCTGGGCTATGGCTACACCTTC.

The genes are TRBV6-6 and TRBJ2-7, with D maybe TRBD1 (8 bases). Germline CDR1 and CDR2: MNHNY and SVGAGI (reference sequence). This CDR3 comprises 14 residues. Trimming removed 6 bases at V and 1 base at J, with 13 bases between. CDR3 loop: CASRTGGGSYEQYF. CDR3 bases: TGTGCCAGCAGAACAGGGGGGGGTTCCTACGAGCAGTACTTC.